Presented here are 3 T cell receptor beta chains from one specimen sequenced in a study of monozygotic twins with inflammatory bowel disease. Using the 5' RACE reads, TCRdb records one entry per CDR3 protein without DNA. The sample table sets out 350,000 to 550,000 distinct CDR3 sequences. Sequenced input: blood. The receptor source for this set is a human donor with ulcerative colitis or Crohn's disease, or a healthy co-twin of an affected twin (not recorded which).

This rearrangement joins TRBV4-3 to TRBJ1-5. The CDR3 has 16 amino acids. Germline values: CDR1 LGHNA, CDR2 YSLEER. Here the CDR3 reads CASSQVLSQGNQPQHF.

The chain has TRBV12-3 or TRBV12-4 and TRBJ1-1. The CDR3 runs 14 residues. The CDR3 region is CASTEYLTRPEAFF.

The chain uses TRBV28 and TRBJ2-3; lacking DNA, the TRBD2 call made by TCRdb goes unchecked. Germline lookup yields CDR1 MDHEN and CDR2 SYDVKM. The CDR3 extends over 13 amino acids. CDR3 residues: CASNPGRGDTQYF.